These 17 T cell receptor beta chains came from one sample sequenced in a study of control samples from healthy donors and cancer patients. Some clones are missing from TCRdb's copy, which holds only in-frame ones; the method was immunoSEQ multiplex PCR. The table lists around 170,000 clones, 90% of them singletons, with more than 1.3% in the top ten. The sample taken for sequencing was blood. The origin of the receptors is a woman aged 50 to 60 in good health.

CDR3 in DNA: TGTGCCAGCAGTGGGCAGGGGGCACCCTATAATTCACCCCTCCACTTT. It codes for CASSGQGAPYNSPLHF. The gene calls are TRBV2 and TRBJ1-6, with 8 bases that match TRBD1. The V gene end was trimmed by 4 bases and the J gene end by 2 bases; junction bases not matched to a gene: 4. CDR1 SNHLY and CDR2 FYNNEI come from the germline V gene. This CDR3 has 16 residues.

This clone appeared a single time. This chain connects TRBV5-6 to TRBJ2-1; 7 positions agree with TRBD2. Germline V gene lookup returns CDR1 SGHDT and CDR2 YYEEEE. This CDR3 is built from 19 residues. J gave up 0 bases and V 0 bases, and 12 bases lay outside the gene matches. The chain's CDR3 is CASSLAFSAGALSYNEQFF. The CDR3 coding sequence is TGTGCCAGCAGCTTGGCCTTCTCTGCGGGAGCCCTCTCCTACAATGAGCAGTTCTTC.

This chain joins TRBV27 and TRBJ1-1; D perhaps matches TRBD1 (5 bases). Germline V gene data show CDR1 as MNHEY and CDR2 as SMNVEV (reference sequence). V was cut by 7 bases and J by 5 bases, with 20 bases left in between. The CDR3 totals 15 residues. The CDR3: CASIKERASGTEAFF. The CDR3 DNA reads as TGTGCCAGCATCAAGGAAAGGGCATCAGGGACTGAAGCTTTCTTT.

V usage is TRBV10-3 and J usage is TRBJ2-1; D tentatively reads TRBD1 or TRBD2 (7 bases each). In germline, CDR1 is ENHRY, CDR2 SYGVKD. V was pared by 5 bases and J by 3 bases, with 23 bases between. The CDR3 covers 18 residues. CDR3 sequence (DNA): TGTGCCATCAGTAGGGGGCAGGGAGCGGGAAGCGGCTACAATGAGCAGTTCTTC. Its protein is CAISRGQGAGSGYNEQFF.

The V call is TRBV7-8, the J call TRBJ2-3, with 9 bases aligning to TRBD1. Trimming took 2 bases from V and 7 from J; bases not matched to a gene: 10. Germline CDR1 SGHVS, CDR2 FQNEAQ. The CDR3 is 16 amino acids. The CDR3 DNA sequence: TGTGCCAGCAGCTTACAAAGGGGACAGGGAGTAAATACGCAGTATTTT. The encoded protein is CASSLQRGQGVNTQYF.

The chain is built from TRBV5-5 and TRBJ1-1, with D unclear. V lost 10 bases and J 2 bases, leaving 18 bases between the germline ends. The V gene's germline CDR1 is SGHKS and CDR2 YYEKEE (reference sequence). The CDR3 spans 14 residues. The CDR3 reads CASNPNAENTEAFF. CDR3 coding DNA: TGTGCCTCGAACCCGAATGCGGAAAACACTGAAGCTTTCTTT.

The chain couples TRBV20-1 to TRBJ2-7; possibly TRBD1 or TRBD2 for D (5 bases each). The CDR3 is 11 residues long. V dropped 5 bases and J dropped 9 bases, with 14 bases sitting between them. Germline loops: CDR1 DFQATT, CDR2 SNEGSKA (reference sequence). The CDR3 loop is CSAWERGPQYF. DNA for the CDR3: TGCAGTGCTTGGGAAAGGGGACCGCAGTACTTC.

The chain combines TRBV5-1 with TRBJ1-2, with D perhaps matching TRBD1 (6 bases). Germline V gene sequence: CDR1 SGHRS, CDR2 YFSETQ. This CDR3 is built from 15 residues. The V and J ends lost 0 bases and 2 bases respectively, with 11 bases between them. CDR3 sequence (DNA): TGCGCCAGCAGCTTGGGATCCCAGGGGAACTATGGCTACACCTTC. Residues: CASSLGSQGNYGYTF.

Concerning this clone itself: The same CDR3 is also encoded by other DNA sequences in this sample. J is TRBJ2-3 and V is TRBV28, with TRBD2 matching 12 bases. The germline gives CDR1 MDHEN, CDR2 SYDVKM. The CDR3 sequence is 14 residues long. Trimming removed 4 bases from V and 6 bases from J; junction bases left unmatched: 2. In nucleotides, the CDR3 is TGTGCCAGCAGTTCTAGCGGGAGGGGGGATACGCAGTATTTT. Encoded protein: CASSSSGRGDTQYF.

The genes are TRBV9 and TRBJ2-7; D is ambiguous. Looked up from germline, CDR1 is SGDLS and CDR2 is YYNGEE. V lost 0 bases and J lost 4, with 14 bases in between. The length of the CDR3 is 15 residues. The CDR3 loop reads CASSVAWEQTYEQYF. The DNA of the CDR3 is TGTGCCAGCAGCGTAGCTTGGGAACAGACGTACGAGCAGTACTTC.

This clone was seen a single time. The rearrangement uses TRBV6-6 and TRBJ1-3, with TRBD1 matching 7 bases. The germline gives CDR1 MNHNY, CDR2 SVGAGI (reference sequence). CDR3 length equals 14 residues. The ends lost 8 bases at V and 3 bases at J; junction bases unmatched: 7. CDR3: CASRRQGRGNTIYF. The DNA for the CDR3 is TGTGCCAGCCGTAGACAGGGCCGTGGAAACACCATATATTTT.

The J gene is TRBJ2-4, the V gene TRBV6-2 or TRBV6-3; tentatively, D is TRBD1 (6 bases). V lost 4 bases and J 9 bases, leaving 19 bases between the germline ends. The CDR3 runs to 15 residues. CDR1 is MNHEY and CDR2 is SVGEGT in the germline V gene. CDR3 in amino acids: CASSLQTGFQVIQYF. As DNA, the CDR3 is TGTGCCAGCAGTTTACAAACAGGGTTTCAGGTCATTCAGTACTTC.

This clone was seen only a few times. CDR3 sequence (DNA): TGTGCCAGCAGCTCCCTTATTAGCGGGGGCCGTAGCTCCTACGAGCAGTACTTC. Its translation is CASSSLISGGRSSYEQYF. This chain uses TRBV7-2 with TRBJ2-7; 9 nucleotides align to TRBD2. The CDR3 consists of 18 residues. In germline, CDR1 is SGHTA, CDR2 FQGNSA. After removal of 4 bases from V and 0 bases from J, the junction contained 13 bases not matched to a gene.

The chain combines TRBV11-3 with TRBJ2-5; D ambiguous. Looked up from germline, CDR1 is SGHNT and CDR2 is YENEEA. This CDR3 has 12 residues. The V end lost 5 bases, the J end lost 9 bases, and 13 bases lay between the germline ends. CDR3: CASSQRLGPQYF. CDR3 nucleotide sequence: TGTGCCAGCAGCCAGAGACTGGGCCCCCAGTACTTC.

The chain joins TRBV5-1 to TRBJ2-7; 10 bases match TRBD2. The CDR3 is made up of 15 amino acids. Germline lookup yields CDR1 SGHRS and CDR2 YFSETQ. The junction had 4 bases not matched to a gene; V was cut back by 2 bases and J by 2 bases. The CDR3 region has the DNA TGCGCCAGCAGCTTTGATCTAGCGGGGGCCTACGAGCAGTACTTC. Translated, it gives CASSFDLAGAYEQYF.

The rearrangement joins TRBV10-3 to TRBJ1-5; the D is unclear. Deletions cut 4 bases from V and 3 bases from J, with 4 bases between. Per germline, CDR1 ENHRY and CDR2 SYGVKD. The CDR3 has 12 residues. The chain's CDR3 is CAISGANQPQHF. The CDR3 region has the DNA TGTGCCATCAGTGGGGCCAATCAGCCCCAGCATTTT.

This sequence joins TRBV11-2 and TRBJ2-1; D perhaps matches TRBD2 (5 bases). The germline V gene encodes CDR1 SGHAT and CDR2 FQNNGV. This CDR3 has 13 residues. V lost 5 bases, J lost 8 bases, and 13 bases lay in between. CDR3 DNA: TGTGCCAGCAGCCCCCCCGGGCGGGATGAGCAGTTCTTC. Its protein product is CASSPPGRDEQFF.